Listed here is a single T cell receptor (beta chain). The donors, healthy Caucasians from Russia, were aged roughly 6 to 100. In each sample, at least 6.5 million PBMCs were isolated. Through a sample-barcoded 5' primer and a J-beta primer mix, a second PCR was run for roughly 7 to 11 cycles. Via MiXCR, TCRdb re-called the 5' RACE reads, giving one row per CDR3 protein. The data show hundreds of thousands of distinct CDR3 sequences, approximately 44% seen once. These data are taken from a study of blood T cells in healthy people across ages. V shed 0 bases and J shed 6 bases, with 14 bases lying between them. Germline V lookup: CDR1 LGHNA, CDR2 YSLEER. This CDR3 spans 15 amino acids.

Sequenced material: blood. The TCR sequence derives from a man aged 55 to 69 in good health. The chain combines TRBV4-3 with TRBJ1-2, with D tentatively TRBD1 (5 bases). This CDR3 reads CASSQDVGRMDGYTF. The CDR3 nucleotides are TGCGCCAGCAGCCAAGATGTGGGACGGATGGATGGCTACACCTTC.